This TCR beta chain emerged from a study of T-cell memory formation after mild COVID-19. Deletions cut 7 bases from V and 8 bases from J, with 30 bases between. Germline V gives CDR1 MNHEY, CDR2 SVGEGT. The CDR3 consists of 18 residues. With constant-segment primers, 5'RACE yielded cDNA libraries of TCR alpha and TCR beta that carried sample barcodes and UMIs. TCRdb independently ran MiXCR on the 5' RACE reads; one entry per CDR3 protein. The data contain about 430,000 distinct CDR3 sequences, approximately 24% of them singletons. The rearrangement uses TRBV6-2 or TRBV6-3 and TRBJ2-1; maybe TRBD2 (5 bases). The sequenced material came from PBMCs or a T cell subset sorted from them (not recorded which). This clonotype was sampled from an adult woman who had mild COVID-19 (a few samples of this study predate the infection). Cell type and time point are not known. CDR3 amino acids: CASTPRFQPGKIDDEQFF. For the CDR3, the DNA is TGTGCCAGCACCCCGAGGTTCCAGCCGGGGAAGATAGACGATGAGCAGTTCTTC.